Following are 32 T cell receptor beta chains from one sample sequenced in a study of identical twins. TCRdb re-derived calls from the 5' RACE reads in MiXCR, one entry per CDR3 protein. The repertoire has 1,800,000 or so distinct CDR3 sequences, 25% to 35% of them found once; the top ten carry about 0.3%. Sequenced material: cord blood. Receptors were obtained from a newborn girl in good health.

The CDR3 loop reads CSASTPTSGGITDTQYF. For the CDR3, the DNA is TGCAGTGCTAGTACCCCGACTAGCGGGGGGATCACAGATACGCAGTATTTT. V is TRBV20-1 and J is TRBJ2-3; 13 nucleotides match TRBD2. Looked up from germline, CDR1 is DFQATT and CDR2 is SNEGSKA (reference sequence). V was pared by 3 bases and J by 2 bases, with 8 bases of the junction left unmatched. The CDR3 consists of 17 residues.

This chain joins TRBV10-3 and TRBJ1-1; perhaps TRBD1 as D (6 bases). V lost 5 bases and J 3 bases, leaving 13 bases between the germline ends. This CDR3 contains 14 residues. Looked up from germline, CDR1 is ENHRY and CDR2 is SYGVKD. CDR3 residues: CAISPTGRDTEAFF. CDR3 DNA sequence: TGTGCCATCAGTCCTACAGGGAGGGACACTGAAGCTTTCTTT.

The chain uses TRBV20-1 and TRBJ2-1; TRBD2 matches at 9 bases. The germline gives CDR1 DFQATT, CDR2 SNEGSKA (reference sequence). The CDR3 contains 16 residues. The V segment lost 2 bases and the J segment 0 bases; nucleotides outside the gene matches: 5. The CDR3 reads CSARLGSGSSYNEQFF. The CDR3 coding sequence is TGCAGTGCTAGATTGGGTAGCGGGAGCTCCTACAATGAGCAGTTCTTC.

This clonotype was picked up a small number of times. J is TRBJ2-5 and V is TRBV5-1; 7 bases line up with TRBD1. The DNA end favors TRBJ2-7, so the J call may be wrong. This CDR3 has 14 residues. From germline, CDR1 is SGHRS and CDR2 YFSETQ. The CDR3 DNA is TGCGCCAGCATCCTACCGGGACAGACGGACGAGCAGTACTTC. Translation gives CASILPGQTDEQYF.

CDR3 nucleotides: TGCAGTGCGGCTCTAGGGGCCTACGAGCAGTTCTTC. Protein product: CSAALGAYEQFF. The gene calls are TRBV20-1 and TRBJ2-1, with D perhaps matching TRBD1 (5 bases). Trimming took off 6 bases at V and 10 bases at J, with 16 bases between the two ends. The CDR3 is 12 amino acids. Germline-derived CDR1 and CDR2 are DFQATT and SNEGSKA (reference sequence).

This clonotype was seen more than once but under ten times. V is TRBV12-3 or TRBV12-4 and J is TRBJ2-5, with 8 bases matching TRBD2. The CDR3 covers 15 residues. J lost 5 bases, V lost 3 bases, and 8 bases had no gene match. CDR3 in amino acids: CASSFTGGPRETQYF. The CDR3 DNA is TGTGCCAGCAGTTTCACGGGAGGGCCCCGGGAGACCCAGTACTTC.

This clonotype was picked up a small number of times. This chain joins TRBV7-2 and TRBJ2-3; D is possibly TRBD1 (5 bases). Trimming shortened V by 5 bases and J by 5 bases, and 14 bases separated the two germline ends. This CDR3 region has 14 residues. Germline CDR1 is SGHTA and CDR2 is FQGNSA. The CDR3: CASSPQASLDTQYF. DNA for the CDR3: TGTGCCAGCAGCCCACAGGCATCGCTAGATACGCAGTATTTT.

This clonotype was observed a handful of times. The J gene is TRBJ1-2, the V gene TRBV27, with a tentative D call TRBD1 (5 bases). The CDR3 covers 17 residues. Trimming removed 7 bases at V and 4 bases at J, with 25 bases between. Germline-derived CDR1 and CDR2 are MNHEY and SMNVEV (reference sequence). CDR3 loop: CASTFLGEVGPSYGYTF. CDR3 coding DNA: TGTGCCAGCACCTTTTTGGGTGAGGTGGGGCCCTCCTATGGCTACACCTTC.

This clonotype was seen a handful of times. This chain joins TRBV28 and TRBJ1-6; TRBD1 agrees at 7 bases. With 6 bases clipped from V and 0 bases from J, the junction kept 8 bases outside the gene matches. The germline gives CDR1 MDHEN, CDR2 SYDVKM. CDR3 length: 17 amino acids. The DNA for the CDR3 is TGTGCCAGCAGCCAGGGACAGCTGAGCTCCTATAATTCACCCCTCCACTTT. Translated: CASSQGQLSSYNSPLHF.

This clonotype was seen once. The chain links TRBV4-2 to TRBJ1-5; a weak D match, TRBD1 (5 bases). Between the trimmed V and J ends, which lost 1 base and 7 bases, there was a span of 14 bases. In germline, CDR1 is LGHNA, CDR2 YNFKEQ. This CDR3 comprises 15 residues. The chain's CDR3 is CASSQGDTGGQPQHF. The CDR3 DNA reads TGTGCCAGCAGCCAAGGGGATACAGGTGGACAGCCCCAGCATTTT.

This clonotype was counted a few times. The chain carries TRBV20-1 and TRBJ1-2, with TRBD1 matching over 9 bases. In germline, CDR1 is DFQATT, CDR2 SNEGSKA (reference sequence). The CDR3 contains 15 residues. Trimming at V came to 1 base and at J to 5 bases, leaving 8 bases not matched to a gene. The CDR3 protein is CSARGGTGKWYGYTF. The CDR3 nucleotides read TGCAGTGCTAGAGGGGGGACAGGGAAGTGGTATGGCTACACCTTC.

A few counts support this clonotype. The gene calls are TRBV20-1 and TRBJ2-1; D could derive from TRBD1 or TRBD2 (7 bases each). The V end was cut by 3 bases, the J end by 8 bases, with 14 bases between. There are 13 residues in the CDR3. CDR1 is DFQATT and CDR2 is SNEGSKA in the germline V gene (reference sequence). The DNA for the CDR3 is TGCAGTGCTAGCGCGACAGGGAGGGATGAGCAGTTCTTC. Encoded protein: CSASATGRDEQFF.

Only a few counts were recorded for this clonotype. V usage is TRBV4-1 and J usage is TRBJ2-3, with TRBD2 identical over 7 bases. This CDR3 comprises 17 residues. Germline values: CDR1 MGHRA, CDR2 YSYEKL. J was trimmed by 4 bases and V by 0 bases; bases with no gene match: 10. CDR3 in DNA: TGCGCCAGCAGCCAAGATCGGGGCGGGAGCGTCCCAGATACGCAGTATTTT. This codes for CASSQDRGGSVPDTQYF.

The chain is built from TRBV2 and TRBJ2-3; TRBD1 agrees at 9 bases. J lost 0 bases, V lost 6 bases, and 7 bases had no gene match. The CDR3 is made up of 16 amino acids. Germline V gene lookup returns CDR1 SNHLY and CDR2 FYNNEI. CDR3 region: CASRIQGAGSTDTQYF. CDR3 nucleotides: TGTGCCAGCAGGATACAGGGGGCGGGAAGCACAGATACGCAGTATTTT.

V and J are TRBV12-5 and TRBJ2-1, with TRBD2 matching 7 bases. J was trimmed by 8 bases and V by 4 bases; bases with no gene match: 11. Germline CDR1 LGHNT, CDR2 FRNRAP. The CDR3 is 15 residues long. This CDR3 reads CASGSTGPGGYEQFF. The CDR3 region has the DNA TGTGCTAGTGGTTCCACAGGACCCGGGGGGTATGAGCAGTTCTTC.

This clonotype was detected ten times or more. The chain recombines TRBV12-3 or TRBV12-4 with TRBJ1-1; no clear D gene. Trimming pared 6 bases from V and 0 bases from J, leaving 5 bases between. This CDR3 has 12 amino acids. CDR3 DNA sequence: TGTGCCAGCAGAGGATTGAACACTGAAGCTTTCTTT. This gives the protein CASRGLNTEAFF.

Note on this clonotype: A much more abundant neighbour one base away suggests this may be a read error. This chain connects TRBV29-1 to TRBJ1-4; tentative D call: TRBD1 (5 bases). V lost 6 bases and J lost 5, with 13 bases in between. CDR1 and CDR2 from the germline V gene are SQVTM and ANQGSEA. The length of the CDR3 is 13 residues. CDR3 sequence (DNA): TGCAGCGTCGGACAACAGCAAAATGAAAAACTGTTTTTT. Residues: CSVGQQQNEKLFF.

This clonotype occurred once. This CDR3 reads CASSQQGKGDTEAFF. CDR3 nucleotide sequence: TGTGCCAGCAGCCAACAGGGGAAGGGGGACACTGAAGCTTTCTTT. V is TRBV7-9 and J is TRBJ1-1, with 7 positions matching TRBD1. Germline assignment: CDR1 SEHNR and CDR2 FQNEAQ (reference sequence). After removal of 5 bases from V and 3 bases from J, the junction contained 9 bases not matched to a gene. The CDR3 is made up of 15 amino acids. Based on the CDR3 plus reference TRBV7-9 and TRBJ1-1, the full variable domain is DTGVSQNPRHKITKRGQNVTFRCDPISEHNRLYWYRQTLGQGPEFLTYFQNEAQLEKSRLLSDRFSAERPKGSFSTLEIQRTEQGDSAMYLCASSQQGKGDTEAFFGQGTRLTVV.

This chain links TRBV6-5 with TRBJ2-7; the match to TRBD1 covers 9 bases. The CDR3 sequence is 15 residues long. Germline V gene sequence: CDR1 MNHEY, CDR2 SVGAGI. Germline trimming cut 2 bases from V and 7 bases from J; bases unmatched to any gene: 9. This CDR3 is CASSYPRTGGNEQYF. In DNA, the CDR3 is TGTGCCAGCAGTTACCCCCGAACAGGGGGCAATGAGCAGTACTTC.

The chain uses TRBV2 and TRBJ2-2; TRBD2 aligns across 9 bases. V was clipped by 6 bases and J by 1 base; unmatched bases: 3. CDR3 length: 15 residues. CDR1 is SNHLY and CDR2 is FYNNEI in the germline V gene. The CDR3 DNA sequence: TGTGCCAGCAGAAAACTAGCGGGGAACACCGGGGAGCTGTTTTTT. Protein sequence: CASRKLAGNTGELFF.

This chain uses TRBV2 with TRBJ2-5; D not certain. The J call could be wrong; TRBJ2-7 is a better fit for the DNA end. The CDR3 is made up of 13 amino acids. Germline loops: CDR1 SNHLY, CDR2 FYNNEI. In DNA, the CDR3 is TGTGCCAGCAGTGGCGACTTGGGCGGCGAGCAGTACTTC. This translates into CASSGDLGGEQYF.

This clonotype was counted many times. The rearrangement uses TRBV7-6 and TRBJ2-3; D remains ambiguous. Germline V lookup: CDR1 SGHVS, CDR2 FNYEAQ. The V end lost 0 bases, the J end lost 8 bases, and 18 bases lay between the germline ends. This CDR3 has 16 amino acids. DNA for the CDR3: TGTGCCAGCAGCTTAGCTAGCCGCCCACTTCAAGCTACGCAGTATTTT. This translates into CASSLASRPLQATQYF.

In its sample, this clonotype was seen a few times. The chain has TRBV20-1 and TRBJ2-7, with D possibly matching TRBD2 (5 bases). Per the germline V gene, CDR1 is DFQATT and CDR2 is SNEGSKA (reference sequence). This CDR3 is built from 12 residues. Trimming pared 3 bases from V and 3 bases from J, leaving 9 bases between. CDR3 nucleotide sequence: TGCAGTGCTAGCACGGGGTTCTACGAGCAGTACTTC. It translates to CSASTGFYEQYF.

Note on this clonotype: A read error may be the cause here, since a much bigger clone is one base away. V gene TRBV20-1 combines with J gene TRBJ2-1, with D possibly matching TRBD2 (6 bases). V lost 5 bases, J lost 5 bases, and 16 bases lay in between. Germline V CDR1 and CDR2: DFQATT, SNEGSKA (reference sequence). The CDR3 contains 14 residues. The CDR3 protein is CSAYLGRLDNEQFF. The CDR3 coding sequence is TGCAGTGCTTACCTCGGGAGACTTGACAATGAGCAGTTCTTC.

The V gene is TRBV20-1, the J gene TRBJ2-1, with 9 bases that match TRBD2. The germline V gene encodes CDR1 DFQATT and CDR2 SNEGSKA (reference sequence). This CDR3 contains 17 residues. V trimming: 6 bases; J trimming: 4 bases; junction bases outside the gene matches: 16. The DNA for the CDR3 is TGCAGTGCGACCCCCCCTTTGCTAGCGGGGATATACAATGAGCAGTTCTTC. Translating gives CSATPPLLAGIYNEQFF.

This chain connects TRBV29-1 to TRBJ1-2; D ambiguous. Germline CDR1 is SQVTM and CDR2 is ANQGSEA. Trimming stripped 1 base from V and 0 bases from J, with 9 bases between. There are 14 residues in the CDR3. The CDR3 loop reads CSVEGTLANYGYTF. Here the CDR3 DNA reads TGCAGCGTTGAAGGGACTCTAGCTAACTATGGCTACACCTTC.

This clonotype was counted between two and nine times. V is TRBV12-3 or TRBV12-4 and J is TRBJ2-1; TRBD2 aligns across 13 bases. V was clipped by 7 bases and J by 10 bases; unmatched bases: 4. The CDR3 totals 13 residues. The CDR3 nucleotides read TGTGCCAGCAACGGACTAGCGGGAGACGAGCAGTTCTTC. It encodes CASNGLAGDEQFF.

V and J are TRBV25-1 and TRBJ1-4, with 9 nucleotides matching TRBD1. Trimming at V came to 5 bases and at J to 3 bases, leaving 4 bases not matched to a gene. The V gene's germline CDR1 is MGHDK and CDR2 SYGVNS. CDR3 length: 15 amino acids. CDR3 amino acids: CASSSGTGPNEKLFF. The CDR3, as DNA: TGTGCCAGCAGTTCCGGGACAGGGCCTAATGAAAAACTGTTTTTT. The complete variable domain, with remaining parts taken from reference TRBV25-1 and TRBJ1-4, reads EADIYQTPRYLVIGTGKKITLECSQTMGHDKMYWYQQDPGMELHLIHYSYGVNSTEKGDLSSESTVSRIRTEHFPLTLESARPSHTSQYLCASSSGTGPNEKLFFGSGTQLSVL.

This clonotype was seen once. A much larger clone lies a single base off, so this may be a read error. This chain links TRBV12-3 or TRBV12-4 with TRBJ1-1; D uncertain. This CDR3 comprises 13 residues. Trimming left V 6 bases short and J 3 bases short, with 11 bases between. CDR3 coding DNA: TGTGCCAGCAGCCCGGTGGGGTACACTGAAGCTTTCTTT. Its translation is CASSPVGYTEAFF.

This clonotype was detected a few times. The rearrangement uses TRBV4-2 and TRBJ1-1, with 7 bases matching TRBD1. V lost 4 bases, J lost 4 bases, and 9 bases stayed unmatched. CDR1 and CDR2 (germline): LGHNA, YNFKEQ. This CDR3 has 15 amino acids. This CDR3 is CASSREGTVSTEAFF. As DNA, the CDR3 is TGTGCCAGCAGCCGAGAGGGGACAGTAAGCACTGAAGCTTTCTTT.

The chain couples TRBV10-1 to TRBJ2-1; TRBD2 matches at 11 bases. CDR1 WNHNN and CDR2 SYGVQD come from the germline V gene (reference sequence). This CDR3 has 16 residues. J was trimmed by 2 bases and V by 0 bases; bases with no gene match: 0. The CDR3 nucleotides are TGCGCCAGCAGTGAGTCGACTAGCGGGGCCTACAATGAGCAGTTCTTC. Protein product: CASSESTSGAYNEQFF.

The genes are TRBV15 and TRBJ2-2; D remains ambiguous. CDR1 and CDR2 (germline): LNHNV, YYDKDF (reference sequence). Trimming cost V 2 bases and J 3 bases, with 7 bases left between them. The CDR3 is 14 residues long. In nucleotides, the CDR3 is TGTGCCACCAGCAGATCGCCCGACACCGGGGAGCTGTTTTTT. It encodes CATSRSPDTGELFF. Supplemented by reference TRBV15 and TRBJ2-2, the full variable domain reads DAMVIQNPRYQVTQFGKPVTLSCSQTLNHNVMYWYQQKSSQAPKLLFHYYDKDFNNEADTPDNFQSRRPNTSFCFLDIRSPGLGDTAMYLCATSRSPDTGELFFGEGSRLTVL.